This TCR beta chain was documented in a study of PD-L1 blockade in urothelial cancer. Study-level information: Median T cell yield from blood was over 130,000.

The CDR3 extends over 13 amino acids. The V segment lost 5 bases and the J segment 5 bases; nucleotides outside the gene matches: 4. Germline assignment: CDR1 MGHRA and CDR2 YSYEKL. Every PCR got spiked synthetic TCR analog templates. The repertoire was sequenced with immunoSEQ multiplex PCR; TCRdb's copy has only in-frame clones and lacks some. The sample consists of about 72,000 clones, roughly 80% of them appearing once. Every patient provided from 1 to 8 samples, collected pretreatment and on-treatment. The rearrangement joins TRBV4-1 to TRBJ2-5; the match to TRBD2 covers 8 bases. The sample in question was PBMCs, obtained around atezolizumab (anti-PD-L1) treatment. This TCR was sampled from a man in his 70s with urothelial cancer. The CDR3 coding sequence is TGCGCCAGCAGCATTTCGGGGGGGGAGACCCAGTACTTC. Protein sequence: CASSISGGETQYF.